The 14 T cell receptor beta chains below all came from one sample that was sequenced in a study of T cells in narcolepsy. Data came from immunoSEQ multiplex PCR; TCRdb stores just in-frame clones and leaves some out. This repertoire shows around 18,000 clones, around 86% found once; its top ten account for roughly 0.7%. The material sequenced was memory (CD45RA-) CD4+ T cells from blood. The source of these receptors is a human donor in good health.

A single count supports this clone. The chain employs TRBV6-6 and TRBJ2-2; tentatively, D is TRBD1 or TRBD2 (5 bases each). CDR1 is MNHNY and CDR2 is SVGAGI in the germline V gene (reference sequence). V lost 7 bases and J lost 5, with 11 bases in between. CDR3 length equals 13 residues. The CDR3 sequence is CASTHWGTGELFF. The CDR3, as DNA: TGTGCCAGCACCCATTGGGGGACCGGGGAGCTGTTTTTT.

The CDR3 here is CSVTSGPGNQYF. CDR3 DNA sequence: TGCAGCGTTACGTCGGGACCCGGGAACCAGTACTTC. The chain employs TRBV29-1 and TRBJ2-5; TRBD1 or TRBD2 may be the D gene (5 bases each). The CDR3 has 12 residues. V dropped 5 bases and J dropped 10 bases, with 17 bases sitting between them. Germline V CDR1 and CDR2: SQVTM, ANQGSEA.

The chain carries TRBV2 and TRBJ2-7; D call uncertain. This CDR3 contains 13 residues. V was clipped by 4 bases and J by 0 bases, with 7 bases between them. CDR1 and CDR2 (germline): SNHLY, FYNNEI. The DNA of the CDR3 is TGTGCCAGCAGTGTTGCCCGCTCCTACGAGCAGTACTTC. It is translated as CASSVARSYEQYF.

This chain links TRBV5-1 with TRBJ1-3, with TRBD1 as a possible D gene (6 bases). This CDR3 has 16 amino acids. Trimming shortened V by 0 bases and J by 0 bases, and 10 bases separated the two germline ends. The germline gives CDR1 SGHRS, CDR2 YFSETQ. For the CDR3, the DNA is TGCGCCAGCAGCTTGGGCGGGGACACCTCTGGAAACACCATATATTTT. Its translation: CASSLGGDTSGNTIYF. The full variable domain, completed using reference TRBV5-1 and TRBJ1-3, is KAGVTQTPRYLIKTRGQQVTLSCSPISGHRSVSWYQQTPGQGLQFLFEYFSETQRNKGNFPGRFSGRQFSNSRSEMNVSTLELGDSALYLCASSLGGDTSGNTIYFGEGSWLTVV.

The V gene is TRBV9, the J gene TRBJ2-5, with 9 bases aligning to TRBD2. V trimming: 3 bases; J trimming: 1 base; junction bases outside the gene matches: 4. This CDR3 region has 15 residues. The V gene's germline CDR1 is SGDLS and CDR2 YYNGEE. CDR3 sequence (DNA): TGTGCCAGCAGCGATAGCGGGAGACTCCAAGAGACCCAGTACTTC. Translation: CASSDSGRLQETQYF.

This clone was seen only a few times. The V call is TRBV7-2, the J call TRBJ2-3; no firm D call. V was pared by 1 base and J by 4 bases, with 9 bases between. The germline CDR1 and CDR2 sequences are SGHTA and FQGNSA. The CDR3 loop spans 14 amino acids. DNA for the CDR3: TGTGCCAGCAGCTTAGTCAGTGCGGCAGATACGCAGTATTTT. This translates into CASSLVSAADTQYF.

This clone has just a few counts. The chain employs TRBV6-1 and TRBJ1-1; 10 nucleotides agree with TRBD1. V shed 7 bases and J 4 bases; nucleotides not matched to a gene: 9. The CDR3 runs 15 residues. Looked up from germline, CDR1 is MNHNS and CDR2 is SASEGT. DNA for the CDR3: TGTGCCAGCACCCGGAGAGGGACAGGGGCCACTGAAGCTTTCTTT. This sequence encodes CASTRRGTGATEAFF.

For the CDR3, the DNA is TGCGCCAGCGGTGTCCAGGGTCAAGGAGAGACCCAGTACTTC. This codes for CASGVQGQGETQYF. V and J are TRBV5-1 and TRBJ2-5; weak D call: TRBD1 (5 bases). CDR1 is SGHRS and CDR2 is YFSETQ in the germline V gene. This CDR3 contains 14 residues. V was trimmed by 7 bases and J by 4 bases, leaving 17 bases between them.

DNA of the CDR3: TGCAGCGTTGAAGATCGATTTAGCTCCTACAATGAGCAGTTCTTC. Translating gives CSVEDRFSSYNEQFF. The V gene is TRBV29-1, the J gene TRBJ2-1; no clear D. CDR3 length equals 15 residues. Germline CDR1 is SQVTM and CDR2 is ANQGSEA. Trimming left V 0 bases short and J 0 bases short, with 9 bases between.

V gene TRBV10-3 combines with J gene TRBJ1-1, with D possibly being TRBD1 (5 bases). The CDR3 loop spans 16 amino acids. The V gene's germline CDR1 is ENHRY and CDR2 SYGVKD. Trimming took 4 bases from V and 0 from J, leaving 15 bases between them. The CDR3 sequence: CAISGGRSGVNTEAFF. CDR3 sequence (DNA): TGTGCCATCAGTGGGGGCAGGTCGGGCGTGAACACTGAAGCTTTCTTT.

The gene calls are TRBV19 and TRBJ1-1, with a tentative D call TRBD1 (5 bases). The V end lost 3 bases, the J end lost 0 bases, and 23 bases lay between the germline ends. Germline CDR1 reads LNHDA; CDR2 reads SQIVND (reference sequence). There are 19 residues in the CDR3. The DNA of the CDR3 is TGTGCCAGTAGTATGTTCGGGGGGAAGGTTGATAACTTGAACACTGAAGCTTTCTTT. Protein: CASSMFGGKVDNLNTEAFF.

The chain has TRBV12-5 and TRBJ2-3; TRBD1 matches 8 bases. This CDR3 is built from 14 residues. The germline V gene has CDR1 LGHNT and CDR2 FRNRAP. The J segment lost 5 bases and the V segment lost 6 bases, leaving 7 bases of the junction unmatched. The CDR3 nucleotides read TGTGCTAGTGGCGACGACAGGGGAGGAGATACGCAGTATTTT. Amino acids: CASGDDRGGDTQYF.

V is TRBV10-3 and J is TRBJ2-2; D remains ambiguous. Per germline, CDR1 ENHRY and CDR2 SYGVKD. This CDR3 has 14 amino acids. The germline V and J ends were trimmed by 3 bases and 5 bases, with 10 bases remaining between them. In DNA, the CDR3 is TGTGCCATCAGTGATTCTAGTGGGACCGGGGAGCTGTTTTTT. Translated, it gives CAISDSSGTGELFF.

The V and J genes are TRBV7-9 and TRBJ1-4, with TRBD1 as a possible D gene (5 bases). The V and J ends lost 3 bases and 5 bases respectively, with 10 bases between them. CDR1 and CDR2 (germline): SEHNR, FQNEAQ (reference sequence). This CDR3 has 14 residues. CDR3: CASSFGTKNEKLFF. CDR3 nucleotide sequence: TGTGCCAGCAGCTTTGGGACTAAGAATGAAAAACTGTTTTTT.